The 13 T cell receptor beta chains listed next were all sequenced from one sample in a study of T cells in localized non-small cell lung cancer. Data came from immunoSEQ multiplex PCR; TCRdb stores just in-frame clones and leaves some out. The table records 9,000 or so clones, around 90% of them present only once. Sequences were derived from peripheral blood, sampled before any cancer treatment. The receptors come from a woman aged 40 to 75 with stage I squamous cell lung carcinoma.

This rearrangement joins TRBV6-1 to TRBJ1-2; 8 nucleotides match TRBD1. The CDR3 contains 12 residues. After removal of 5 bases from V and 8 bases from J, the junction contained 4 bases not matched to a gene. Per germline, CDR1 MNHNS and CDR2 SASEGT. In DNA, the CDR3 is TGTGCCAGCAGTACAGGGGGTTACGGCTACACCTTC. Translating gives CASSTGGYGYTF.

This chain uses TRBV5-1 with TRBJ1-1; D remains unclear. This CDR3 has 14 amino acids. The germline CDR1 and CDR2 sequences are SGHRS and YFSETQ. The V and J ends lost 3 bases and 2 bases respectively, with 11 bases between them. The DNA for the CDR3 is TGCGCCAGCAGCTATTTTCCAGATAACACTGAAGCTTTCTTT. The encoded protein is CASSYFPDNTEAFF.

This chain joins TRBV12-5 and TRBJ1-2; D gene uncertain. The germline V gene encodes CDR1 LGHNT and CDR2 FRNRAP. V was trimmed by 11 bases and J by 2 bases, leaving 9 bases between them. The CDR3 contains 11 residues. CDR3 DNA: TGTGCTCCCGGGATAAACTATGGCTACACCTTC. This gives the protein CAPGINYGYTF. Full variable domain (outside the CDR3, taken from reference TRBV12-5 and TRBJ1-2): DARVTQTPRHKVTEMGQEVTMRCQPILGHNTVFWYRQTMMQGLELLAYFRNRAPLDDSGMPKDRFSAEMPDATLATLKIQPSEPRDSAVYFCAPGINYGYTFGSGTRLTVV.

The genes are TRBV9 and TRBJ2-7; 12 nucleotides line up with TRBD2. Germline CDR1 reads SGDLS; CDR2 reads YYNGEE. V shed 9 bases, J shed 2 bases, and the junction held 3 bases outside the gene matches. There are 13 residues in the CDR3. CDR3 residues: CATGLAGPYEQYF. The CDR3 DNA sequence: TGTGCCACCGGACTAGCGGGGCCCTACGAGCAGTACTTC.

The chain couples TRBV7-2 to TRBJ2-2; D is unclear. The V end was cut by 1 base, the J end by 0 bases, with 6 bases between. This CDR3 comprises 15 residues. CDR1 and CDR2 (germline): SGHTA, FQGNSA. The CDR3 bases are TGTGCCAGCAGCTTAGACAGCGCGAACACCGGGGAGCTGTTTTTT. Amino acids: CASSLDSANTGELFF.

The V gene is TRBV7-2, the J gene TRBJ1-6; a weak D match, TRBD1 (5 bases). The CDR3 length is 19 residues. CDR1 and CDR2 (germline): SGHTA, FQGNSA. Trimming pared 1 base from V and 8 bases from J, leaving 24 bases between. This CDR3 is CASSLVGPLGGGSYSPLHF. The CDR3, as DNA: TGTGCCAGCAGCTTAGTTGGCCCCCTCGGTGGGGGGAGTTATTCACCCCTCCACTTT. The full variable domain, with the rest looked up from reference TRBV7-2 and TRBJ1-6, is GAGVSQSPSNKVTEKGKDVELRCDPISGHTALYWYRQSLGQGLEFLIYFQGNSAPDKSGLPSDRFSAERTGGSVSTLTIQRTQQEDSAVYLCASSLVGPLGGGSYSPLHFGNGTRLTVT.

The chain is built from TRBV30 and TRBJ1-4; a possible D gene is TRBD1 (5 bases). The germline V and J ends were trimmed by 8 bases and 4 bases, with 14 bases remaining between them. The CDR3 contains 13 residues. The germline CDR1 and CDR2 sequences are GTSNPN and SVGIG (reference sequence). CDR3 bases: TGTGCCGGGGGAGCAGTCCTTAATGAAAAACTGTTTTTT. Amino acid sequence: CAGGAVLNEKLFF. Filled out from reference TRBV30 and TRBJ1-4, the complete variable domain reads SQTIHQWPATLVQPVGSPLSLECTVEGTSNPNLYWYRQAAGRGLQLLFYSVGIGQISSEVPQNLSASRPQDRQFILSSKKLLLSDSGFYLCAGGAVLNEKLFFGSGTQLSVL.

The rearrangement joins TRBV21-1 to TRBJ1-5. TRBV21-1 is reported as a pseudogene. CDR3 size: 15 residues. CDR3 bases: TGTGCCAGCAGCAAAGAAGAGGGCGGTTCTCAGCCCCAGCATTTT. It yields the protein CASSKEEGGSQPQHF.

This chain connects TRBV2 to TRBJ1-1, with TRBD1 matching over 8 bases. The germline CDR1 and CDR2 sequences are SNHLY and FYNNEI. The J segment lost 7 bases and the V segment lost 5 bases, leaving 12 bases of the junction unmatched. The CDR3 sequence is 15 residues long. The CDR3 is CASSTATGGAGEAFF. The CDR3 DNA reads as TGTGCCAGCAGTACCGCTACAGGGGGTGCGGGTGAAGCTTTCTTT.

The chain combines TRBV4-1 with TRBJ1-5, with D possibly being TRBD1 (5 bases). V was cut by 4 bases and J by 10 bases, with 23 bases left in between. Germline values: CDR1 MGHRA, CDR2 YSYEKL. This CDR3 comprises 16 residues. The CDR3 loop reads CASSRFAGTDFPPQHF. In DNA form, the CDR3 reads TGCGCCAGCAGCCGCTTCGCCGGGACGGACTTTCCACCCCAGCATTTT.

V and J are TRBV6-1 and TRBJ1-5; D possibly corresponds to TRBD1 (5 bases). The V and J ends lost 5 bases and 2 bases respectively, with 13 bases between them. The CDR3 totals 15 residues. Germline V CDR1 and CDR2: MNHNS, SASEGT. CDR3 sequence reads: CASSFAIQGNQPQHF. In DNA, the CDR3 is TGTGCCAGCAGTTTTGCAATACAGGGCAATCAGCCCCAGCATTTT.

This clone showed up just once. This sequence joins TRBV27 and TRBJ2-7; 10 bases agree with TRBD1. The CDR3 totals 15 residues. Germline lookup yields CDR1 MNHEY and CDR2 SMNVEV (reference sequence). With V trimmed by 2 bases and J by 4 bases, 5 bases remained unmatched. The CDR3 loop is CASSLKGQGWYEQYF. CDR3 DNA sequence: TGTGCCAGCAGTTTAAAGGGACAGGGGTGGTACGAGCAGTACTTC.

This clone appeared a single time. CDR3 in amino acids: CASSIREGETQYF. In nucleotides, the CDR3 is TGTGCCAGCAGTATTCGGGAGGGGGAGACCCAGTACTTC. This rearrangement joins TRBV27 to TRBJ2-5; 8 bases fit TRBD2. The CDR3 sequence is 13 residues long. The germline V gene has CDR1 MNHEY and CDR2 SMNVEV (reference sequence). V dropped 5 bases and J dropped 5; count of bases not matched to a gene: 4.